This T cell receptor (beta chain) was recorded in a study of blood T cell repertoires in COVID-19. Study context: Italy, Spain and the United States were the sources of the convalescent and acute COVID-19 samples. Nucleic acid was either cDNA or gDNA, and it came from T cells, B-cell-depleted T cells, or PBMCs.

The CDR3 sequence is 19 residues long. Germline-derived CDR1 and CDR2 are SGHNT and YYREEE (reference sequence). With V trimmed by 0 bases and J by 9 bases, 21 bases remained unmatched. Original processing methods: The assay estimated nucleated cells by amplifying reference gene primers. Libraries were prepared by immunoSEQ multiplex PCR; TCRdb keeps only in-frame clonotypes and omits some of them. That table is the source of V, J and clone size, and D and trimming were worked out from the DNA. This sample has 140,000 to 150,000 clones, with nearly 90% found just once. The chain recombines TRBV5-4 with TRBJ2-1, with 7 positions matching TRBD2. This clonotype originated in a man in his 70s with acute or convalescent COVID-19. Sequencing was carried out using peripheral blood. CDR3 sequence: CASSLALSVTAGPSGEQFF. CDR3 DNA sequence: TGTGCCAGCAGCTTGGCCCTTTCGGTCACAGCGGGGCCCTCGGGTGAGCAGTTCTTC.